The entry below gives a single T cell receptor beta chain sequence along with its context. Its specificity is not known. CDR3 length equals 19 residues. In germline, CDR1 is SQVTM, CDR2 ANQGSEA. V shed 4 bases and J shed 0 bases, with 22 bases lying between them. This specimen belongs to a study of cytomegalovirus exposure and HLA in healthy donors. Study at large: The approximately 690 first-cohort repertoires and the roughly 130 validation repertoires shared the same platform, a later analysis reported. Overall study results and limits: Usually a TCR sequence was rare, but some public TCRs were found in many donors. A classifier reportedly called cytomegalovirus status with high sensitivity and specificity. Researchers reported that a few CMV-associated chains were confirmed in vitro as CMV antigen-specific.

Measured with immunoSEQ multiplex PCR; TCRdb has only the in-frame clones, and not every one. The sample comprises approximately 230,000 clones, about 90% of which are singletons, and approximately 12% rests with the top ten. The sequence derives from a young man in good health and CMV-seropositive. This chain uses TRBV29-1 with TRBJ2-6, with D maybe TRBD2 (5 bases). The specimen sequenced was PBMCs. The CDR3 nucleotides read TGCAGCGTTGTGTCGATGGCGGGCTCGACCTCCTCTGGGGCCAACGTCCTGACTTTC. Protein: CSVVSMAGSTSSGANVLTF.